These 7 T cell receptor beta chains were all obtained from the same sample, sequenced in a study of blood T cell repertoires in COVID-19. Sequenced by immunoSEQ multiplex PCR; TCRdb stores in-frame clones only, minus some. The sample consists of under 150,000 clones, about 76% of them appearing once. Input material: peripheral blood. These receptors came from an elderly man with acute or convalescent COVID-19.

This chain uses TRBV28 with TRBJ2-7, with 8 bases identical to TRBD2. The V segment lost 11 bases and the J segment 0 bases; nucleotides outside the gene matches: 9. There are 14 residues in the CDR3. Germline-derived CDR1 and CDR2 are MDHEN and SYDVKM. The CDR3 DNA follows: TGTGCCTCAAAATCCAGCGGGAGCTCCTACGAGCAGTACTTC. Protein: CASKSSGSSYEQYF. Full variable domain (missing parts from reference TRBV28 and TRBJ2-7): DVKVTQSSRYLVKRTGEKVFLECVQDMDHENMFWYRQDPGLGLRLIYFSYDVKMKEKGDIPEGYSVSREKKERFSLILESASTNQTSMYLCASKSSGSSYEQYFGPGTRLTVT.

This clone was found a few times. This chain uses TRBV4-2 with TRBJ2-7, with D possibly matching TRBD2 (6 bases). The germline gives CDR1 LGHNA, CDR2 YNFKEQ. This CDR3 is 15 amino acids long. Deletions cut 0 bases from V and 5 bases from J, with 14 bases between. DNA for the CDR3: TGTGCCAGCAGCCAAGAGCGGGAATTTCGGGACGAGCAGTACTTC. This translates into CASSQEREFRDEQYF.

The chain recombines TRBV10-3 with TRBJ1-6, with 7 bases identical to TRBD1. There are 14 residues in the CDR3. After removal of 4 bases from V and 8 bases from J, the junction contained 5 bases not matched to a gene. Per the germline V gene, CDR1 is ENHRY and CDR2 is SYGVKD. The CDR3 spells CAISAGGIYSPLHF. The CDR3 nucleotides read TGTGCCATCAGTGCAGGGGGTATTTATTCACCCCTCCACTTT.

The chain employs TRBV27 and TRBJ2-5; 7 positions match TRBD2. V shed 2 bases, J shed 2 bases, and the junction held 5 bases outside the gene matches. Per the germline V gene, CDR1 is MNHEY and CDR2 is SMNVEV (reference sequence). CDR3 size: 15 residues. The CDR3 region is CASSLLTGGQETQYF. The CDR3 DNA reads as TGTGCCAGCAGTTTACTTACGGGGGGACAAGAGACCCAGTACTTC.

The chain combines TRBV5-1 with TRBJ2-3, with 11 bases fitting TRBD2. The CDR3 runs to 14 residues. V shed 7 bases, J shed 6 bases, and the junction held 7 bases outside the gene matches. Germline V gene lookup returns CDR1 SGHRS and CDR2 YFSETQ. As DNA, the CDR3 is TGCGCCAGCTGTACTAGCGGGGGTACGGATACGCAGTATTTT. Its translation is CASCTSGGTDTQYF.

The rearrangement uses TRBV6-5 and TRBJ1-4, with D hard to call. Germline V gene data show CDR1 as MNHEY and CDR2 as SVGAGI. Trimming took 0 bases from V and 6 from J, leaving 11 bases between them. The CDR3 is 15 residues long. CDR3 in DNA: TGTGCCAGCAGTTACTCGTATACTGGTTATGAAAAACTGTTTTTT. The encoded protein is CASSYSYTGYEKLFF.

Remarks on this clone: This CDR3 is also generated by other DNA sequences in the sample. The V gene is TRBV2, the J gene TRBJ1-3; TRBD1 aligns across 7 bases. The CDR3 runs to 15 residues. After removal of 2 bases from V and 1 base from J, the junction contained 2 bases not matched to a gene. Germline V gene lookup returns CDR1 SNHLY and CDR2 FYNNEI. This CDR3 is CASSENRGSGNTIYF. The DNA of the CDR3 is TGTGCCAGCAGTGAAAACAGGGGATCTGGAAACACCATATATTTT.